The 11 T cell receptor beta chains reported below all come from one sample, sequenced in a study of blood T cell repertoires in COVID-19. Using immunoSEQ multiplex PCR, the repertoire was profiled, and TCRdb retains in-frame clones only, with some absent. Counted here are some 150,000 clones, about 86% occurring once; the ten biggest clones make up roughly 7%. Sequenced material: peripheral blood. The receptor source for this set is a woman of 80 years or more in a cohort sampled during active or convalescent COVID-19.

CDR3 residues: CASSFGMEAQYF. For the CDR3, the DNA is TGTGCCAGCAGCTTTGGGATGGAGGCCCAGTACTTC. This chain uses TRBV7-2 with TRBJ2-5, with D possibly being TRBD2 (5 bases). This CDR3 contains 12 residues. Germline V gene lookup returns CDR1 SGHTA and CDR2 FQGNSA. The V end was cut by 3 bases, the J end by 9 bases, with 11 bases between.

The rearrangement links TRBV18 to TRBJ2-3; a possible D gene is TRBD2 (6 bases). Trimming pared 6 bases from V and 6 bases from J, leaving 16 bases between. Per the germline V gene, CDR1 is KGHSH and CDR2 is LQKENI. The CDR3 is made up of 14 amino acids. Here the CDR3 reads CASSRDQISDTQYF. The CDR3 DNA reads as TGTGCCAGCTCGCGGGACCAAATTTCGGATACGCAGTATTTT. Full variable domain (missing parts from reference TRBV18 and TRBJ2-3): NAGVMQNPRHLVRRRGQEARLRCSPMKGHSHVYWYRQLPEEGLKFMVYLQKENIIDESGMPKERFSAEFPKEGPSILRIQQVVRGDSAAYFCASSRDQISDTQYFGPGTRLTVL.

The chain's CDR3 is CASSPTPSSGLAETSTDTQYF. The CDR3, as DNA: TGTGCCAGCAGCCCAACGCCCTCTTCGGGACTAGCGGAAACCAGCACAGATACGCAGTATTTT. J is TRBJ2-3 and V is TRBV7-7, with TRBD2 identical over 11 bases. The CDR3 runs to 21 residues. Germline V gene data show CDR1 as SSHAT and CDR2 as FNYEAQ (reference sequence). Unmatched junction bases numbered 19, after V lost 5 bases and J lost 0 bases.

The rearrangement joins TRBV6-5 to TRBJ1-2; D unresolved. This CDR3 has 13 residues. The germline V and J ends were trimmed by 10 bases and 4 bases, with 16 bases remaining between them. CDR1 and CDR2 (germline): MNHEY, SVGAGI. The CDR3 sequence is CATTSWEGYGYTF. As DNA, the CDR3 is TGTGCCACCACAAGCTGGGAGGGCTATGGCTACACCTTC.

J is TRBJ2-4 and V is TRBV10-1; TRBD2 is a possible D gene (7 bases). With 2 bases removed from V and 8 bases from J, the gap between germline ends came to 19 bases. CDR1 WNHNN and CDR2 SYGVQD come from the germline V gene (reference sequence). The CDR3 runs to 16 residues. The CDR3 coding sequence is TGCGCCAGCAGTGAGAGGTCAGAGGGGGGGTGGGACATTCAGTACTTC. Encoded protein: CASSERSEGGWDIQYF.

This clone was counted a single time. The V call is TRBV6-5, the J call TRBJ1-2; D is perhaps TRBD1 (6 bases). The CDR3 sequence is 12 residues long. CDR1 is MNHEY, CDR2 SVGAGI, per germline. V was pared by 9 bases and J by 5 bases, with 13 bases between. In DNA, the CDR3 is TGTGCCAGTTTTCAGGGGCGGTATGGCTACACCTTC. It encodes CASFQGRYGYTF.

A single count supports this clone. J is TRBJ1-4 and V is TRBV5-8; D gene ambiguous. CDR1 and CDR2 from the germline V gene are SGHTS and YDEGEE. V was trimmed by 0 bases and J by 0 bases, leaving 6 bases between them. CDR3 size: 15 residues. CDR3 nucleotides: TGTGCCAGCAGCTTGGGCAGAACAACTAATGAAAAACTGTTTTTT. It codes for CASSLGRTTNEKLFF.

The chain carries TRBV19 and TRBJ2-5; tentative D call: TRBD1 (5 bases). The CDR3 is 13 amino acids. V was shortened by 5 bases and J by 2 bases, with 9 bases between the two germline ends. Germline assignment: CDR1 LNHDA and CDR2 SQIVND (reference sequence). The CDR3 loop reads CASSRQLQETQYF. The CDR3 DNA reads TGTGCCAGTAGTCGACAGCTACAAGAGACCCAGTACTTC.

This clone was detected once. The DNA is omitted, as the CDR3 cannot be located on it reliably, and the CDR3 follows TCRdb's listing. V and J are TRBV24-1 and TRBJ2-7; the table names TRBD1, a call not compared with the DNA. The CDR3 length is 13 residues, termini included. Germline V lookup: CDR1 KGHDR, CDR2 SFDVKD. The CDR3 here is CATSVPGTYEQYF.

The CDR3 region has the DNA TGTGCCAGCAGCCTGAGCTCCTACGAGCAGTACTTC. This sequence encodes CASSLSSYEQYF. The rearrangement uses TRBV11-3 and TRBJ2-7; D remains unclear. The V gene's germline CDR1 is SGHNT and CDR2 YENEEA. This CDR3 is 12 amino acids long. Between the trimmed V and J ends, which lost 5 bases and 0 bases, there was a span of 5 bases. Drawing the rest from reference TRBV11-3 and TRBJ2-7, the complete variable domain is EAGVVQSPRYKIIEKKQPVAFWCNPISGHNTLYWYLQNLGQGPELLIRYENEEAVDDSQLPKDRFSAERLKGVDSTLKIQPAELGDSAVYLCASSLSSYEQYFGPGTRLTVT.

This sequence joins TRBV11-2 and TRBJ1-2; D is ambiguous. The V end was cut by 1 base, the J end by 5 bases, with 8 bases between. The CDR3 is 13 residues long. CDR1 is SGHAT and CDR2 is FQNNGV in the germline V gene. The CDR3: CASSLAGIYGYTF. DNA for the CDR3: TGTGCCAGCAGCTTAGCCGGGATTTATGGCTACACCTTC.